The 12 T cell receptor beta chains presented below share a single source sample, sequenced in a study of blood T cell repertoires in COVID-19. The table came from immunoSEQ multiplex PCR; TCRdb's copy has only in-frame clones and leaves some out. This table has 200,000 or so clones, 80% to 90% appearing once. Sequencing was performed on peripheral blood. Every receptor here comes from a man aged 30 to 45 with active or convalescent COVID-19.

The chain combines TRBV7-2 with TRBJ1-1; D is uncertain. The ends were cut back, 1 base at V and 2 bases at J, with 5 bases in the middle. The CDR3 is made up of 13 amino acids. Germline V gene sequence: CDR1 SGHTA, CDR2 FQGNSA. The CDR3 spells CASSLDRNTEAFF. The CDR3 DNA is TGTGCCAGCAGCTTAGACAGAAACACTGAAGCTTTCTTT.

The V gene is TRBV5-5, the J gene TRBJ1-5; D is unresolved. Germline V gives CDR1 SGHKS, CDR2 YYEKEE (reference sequence). CDR3 length: 17 amino acids. The ends were cut back, 4 bases at V and 2 bases at J, with 19 bases in the middle. In nucleotides, the CDR3 is TGTGCCAGCAGCGCGAAATGGACGGCGGGTGGCAATCAGCCCCAGCATTTT. Translating it yields CASSAKWTAGGNQPQHF.

This clone is judged medium-sized. CDR3 DNA: TGCAGCCCCACGGCAGGGGTCGGCGGGACCCAGTACTTC. Translated, it gives CSPTAGVGGTQYF. The rearrangement uses TRBV29-1 and TRBJ2-5; D possibly corresponds to TRBD1 (6 bases). Germline V gives CDR1 SQVTM, CDR2 ANQGSEA. The CDR3 sequence is 13 residues long. The germline V and J ends were trimmed by 8 bases and 7 bases, with 20 bases remaining between them.

The V and J genes are TRBV7-3 and TRBJ2-3; D possibly corresponds to TRBD2 (6 bases). The CDR3 spans 15 residues. In germline, CDR1 is SGHTA, CDR2 FQGTGA. V gave up 0 bases and J gave up 2 bases, with 9 bases separating them. CDR3 in amino acids: CASSLTGTYTDTQYF. CDR3 nucleotides: TGTGCCAGCAGCTTAACCGGGACTTACACAGATACGCAGTATTTT. Full variable domain (outside the CDR3, taken from reference TRBV7-3 and TRBJ2-3): GAGVSQTPSNKVTEKGKYVELRCDPISGHTALYWYRQSLGQGPEFLIYFQGTGAADDSGLPNDRFFAVRPEGSVSTLKIQRTERGDSAVYLCASSLTGTYTDTQYFGPGTRLTVL.

The J gene is TRBJ1-6, the V gene TRBV9; tentative D call: TRBD1 (5 bases). The germline CDR1 and CDR2 sequences are SGDLS and YYNGEE. CDR3 size: 14 residues. Trimming shortened V by 0 bases and J by 7 bases, and 8 bases separated the two germline ends. The CDR3 protein is CASSVAGVNSPLHF. CDR3 nucleotide sequence: TGTGCCAGCAGCGTAGCGGGGGTAAATTCACCCCTCCACTTT.

V is TRBV6-4 and J is TRBJ2-3, with D perhaps matching TRBD2 (6 bases). The CDR3 length is 11 residues. The germline gives CDR1 MRHNA, CDR2 SNTAGT. Trimming shortened V by 6 bases and J by 14 bases, and 15 bases separated the two germline ends. Here the CDR3 reads CASREGRRSYF. DNA of the CDR3: TGTGCCAGCAGAGAGGGGAGGCGTTCGTATTTT.

The J gene is TRBJ2-5, the V gene TRBV5-6; 8 positions agree with TRBD2. J gave up 4 bases and V 5 bases, and 4 bases lay outside the gene matches. The CDR3 is 13 residues long. Germline assignment: CDR1 SGHDT and CDR2 YYEEEE. CDR3 amino acids: CASRTGLGETQYF. The CDR3 DNA sequence: TGTGCCAGCAGGACGGGACTAGGAGAGACCCAGTACTTC.

This clone was detected once. The rearrangement links TRBV11-3 to TRBJ2-1; no definite D call. CDR1 is SGHNT and CDR2 is YENEEA in the germline V gene. The V end was cut by 5 bases, the J end by 4 bases, with 15 bases between. This CDR3 contains 15 residues. Written as DNA, the CDR3 is TGTGCCAGCAGCCTACACAGAGATCAGTACAATGAGCAGTTCTTC. Translated: CASSLHRDQYNEQFF.

This chain joins TRBV5-6 and TRBJ1-2, with D uncertain. V shed 2 bases and J shed 0 bases, with 8 bases lying between them. The CDR3 sequence is 14 residues long. The germline CDR1 and CDR2 sequences are SGHDT and YYEEEE. In DNA, the CDR3 is TGTGCCAGCAGCTTCGAGCGGTCTAACTATGGCTACACCTTC. Translation gives CASSFERSNYGYTF.

This sequence joins TRBV13 and TRBJ2-7; no definite D call. Looked up from germline, CDR1 is PRHDT and CDR2 is FYEKMQ (reference sequence). Trimming cost V 5 bases and J 2 bases, with 13 bases left between them. This CDR3 comprises 14 residues. The CDR3 DNA follows: TGTGCCAGCAGCGGAGACTCGACCCCCTACGAGCAGTACTTC. Encoded protein: CASSGDSTPYEQYF.

The V and J genes are TRBV6-5 and TRBJ1-2; 10 nucleotides agree with TRBD1. Per germline, CDR1 MNHEY and CDR2 SVGAGI. V was pared by 6 bases and J by 2 bases, with 3 bases of the junction left unmatched. The CDR3 is made up of 14 amino acids. The CDR3 protein is CASRGGQGNYGYTF. The CDR3 nucleotides read TGTGCCAGCAGAGGGGGACAGGGGAACTATGGCTACACCTTC.

The chain employs TRBV24-1 and TRBJ1-2; 12 bases are shared with TRBD1. The CDR3 totals 14 residues. The V segment lost 5 bases and the J segment 8 bases; nucleotides outside the gene matches: 5. In germline, CDR1 is KGHDR, CDR2 SFDVKD. The CDR3 DNA sequence: TGTGCCACCAGTGCCGGGACAGGGGGCTGGGGCTACACCTTC. Translating it yields CATSAGTGGWGYTF.